Below are 18 T cell receptor beta chains sequenced from a single sample in a study of cytomegalovirus exposure and HLA in healthy donors. The PCR employed 60 Vbeta primers together with 13 Jbeta primers. Libraries were prepared by immunoSEQ multiplex PCR; TCRdb keeps only in-frame clonotypes and omits some of them. The sample holds approximately 220,000 clones; around 80% are singletons and the top ten take about 16%. Sequencing used PBMCs. Receptors were obtained from a man in his forties in good health and CMV-seronegative.

This chain connects TRBV18 to TRBJ1-6; a possible D gene is TRBD1 (5 bases). Trimming took 5 bases from V and 15 from J, leaving 14 bases between them. Germline lookup yields CDR1 KGHSH and CDR2 LQKENI. The CDR3 covers 12 residues. The DNA for the CDR3 is TGTGCCAGCTCAACGGGACTCTCGGGCCTCCACTTT. This translates into CASSTGLSGLHF. Full variable domain (missing parts from reference TRBV18 and TRBJ1-6): NAGVMQNPRHLVRRRGQEARLRCSPMKGHSHVYWYRQLPEEGLKFMVYLQKENIIDESGMPKERFSAEFPKEGPSILRIQQVVRGDSAAYFCASSTGLSGLHFGNGTRLTVT.

The gene calls are TRBV7-2 and TRBJ1-6; maybe TRBD1 (5 bases). The CDR3 spans 13 residues. V gave up 1 base and J gave up 9 bases, with 7 bases separating them. Germline V lookup: CDR1 SGHTA, CDR2 FQGNSA. The CDR3 region is CASSLGGGSPLHF. Here the CDR3 DNA reads TGTGCCAGCAGCTTAGGGGGGGGTTCACCCCTCCACTTT.

A note on this clone: An end of the junction differs from the germline gene, which may be a read error. The chain uses TRBV5-4 and TRBJ1-5; 7 nucleotides agree with TRBD1. Germline assignment: CDR1 SGHNT and CDR2 YYREEE (reference sequence). The CDR3 is made up of 16 amino acids. The CDR3 bases are TGCGCCAGCAGCCAAGATAGACAGGGTAGCAATCAGCCCCAGCATTTT. Its translation: CASSQDRQGSNQPQHF.

The V gene is TRBV7-2, the J gene TRBJ2-7, with 7 bases lining up with TRBD1. The CDR3 runs 15 residues. Germline V CDR1 and CDR2: SGHTA, FQGNSA. The V gene end was trimmed by 1 base and the J gene end by 3 bases; junction bases not matched to a gene: 6. CDR3 bases: TGTGCCAGCAGCTTAGGACAGGGACCCTACTACGAGCAGTACTTC. The encoded protein is CASSLGQGPYYEQYF.

The J gene is TRBJ2-5, the V gene TRBV5-1; 10 bases fit TRBD2. Per germline, CDR1 SGHRS and CDR2 YFSETQ. J gave up 1 base and V 0 bases, and 12 bases lay outside the gene matches. This CDR3 spans 19 amino acids. The CDR3, as DNA: TGCGCCAGCAGCTTGGGAGGGGTACAAGCGGGAGGGTCCCAAGAGACCCAGTACTTC. Translated: CASSLGGVQAGGSQETQYF.

This sequence joins TRBV7-3 and TRBJ2-5; maybe TRBD1 (6 bases). The CDR3 length is 13 residues. Germline CDR1 and CDR2: SGHTA and FQGTGA. Trimming shortened V by 5 bases and J by 3 bases, and 10 bases separated the two germline ends. The CDR3 DNA reads TGTGCCAGCAGCGGGGGCAGGGAAGAGACCCAGTACTTC. It is translated as CASSGGREETQYF.

The V and J genes are TRBV19 and TRBJ2-3; D is possibly TRBD1 (5 bases). CDR1 and CDR2 (germline): LNHDA, SQIVND (reference sequence). The CDR3 runs 15 residues. V lost 7 bases and J lost 0, with 14 bases in between. CDR3 in amino acids: CASTPAGLSTDTQYF. The DNA of the CDR3 is TGTGCCAGTACCCCCGCAGGGCTTAGCACAGATACGCAGTATTTT.

The chain employs TRBV18 and TRBJ2-3; the D gene is possibly TRBD1 (5 bases). With 4 bases removed from V and 0 bases from J, the gap between germline ends came to 11 bases. Germline CDR1 is KGHSH and CDR2 is LQKENI. This CDR3 has 15 amino acids. DNA of the CDR3: TGTGCCAGCTCACAGACAGAGCTCAGCACAGATACGCAGTATTTT. Translating it yields CASSQTELSTDTQYF.

This clone was found a few times. The chain joins TRBV7-9 to TRBJ2-2; TRBD1 might be the D (6 bases). Trimming removed 4 bases from V and 6 bases from J, with 6 bases in between. The CDR3 runs to 12 residues. Germline loops: CDR1 SEHNR, CDR2 FQNEAQ (reference sequence). The DNA of the CDR3 is TGTGCCAGCAGCTGGACAGCCGGGGAGCTGTTTTTT. This translates into CASSWTAGELFF.

CDR3 sequence reads: CASSSGGRTDTQYF. The DNA for the CDR3 is TGTGCCAGCAGCTCGGGGGGCCGGACAGATACGCAGTATTTT. This chain uses TRBV7-8 with TRBJ2-3, with TRBD2 as a possible D gene (7 bases). The CDR3 length is 14 residues. V was clipped by 4 bases and J by 3 bases, with 11 bases between them. Germline CDR1 SGHVS, CDR2 FQNEAQ.

The chain carries TRBV27 and TRBJ2-6; possible D gene TRBD2, 5 bases. Trimming took off 7 bases at V and 0 bases at J, with 13 bases between the two ends. This CDR3 region has 16 residues. Germline loops: CDR1 MNHEY, CDR2 SMNVEV (reference sequence). The CDR3 DNA is TGTGCCAGCAACGCAAGAGGACTCTCTGGGGCCAACGTCCTGACTTTC. Its translation: CASNARGLSGANVLTF.

A single count supports this clone. This sequence joins TRBV13 and TRBJ2-2; TRBD2 is a possible D gene (6 bases). CDR3 length equals 16 residues. V lost 4 bases and J 2 bases, leaving 14 bases between the germline ends. From germline, CDR1 is PRHDT and CDR2 FYEKMQ (reference sequence). The CDR3 sequence: CASSSGTGDNTGELFF. The CDR3 DNA follows: TGTGCCAGCAGCTCCGGGACGGGGGACAACACCGGGGAGCTGTTTTTT. Looking up the rest from reference TRBV13 and TRBJ2-2 gives the full variable domain: AAGVIQSPRHLIKEKRETATLKCYPIPRHDTVYWYQQGPGQDPQFLISFYEKMQSDKGSIPDRFSAQQFSDYHSELNMSSLELGDSALYFCASSSGTGDNTGELFFGEGSRLTVL.

The DNA for the CDR3 is TGTGCCAGCAGCCGATCCACAGGGCTCGGGTCCTACGAGCAGTACTTC. This codes for CASSRSTGLGSYEQYF. This chain uses TRBV5-4 with TRBJ2-7, with a tentative D call TRBD1 (6 bases). The CDR3 sequence is 16 residues long. V lost 4 bases and J lost 1, with 18 bases in between. From germline, CDR1 is SGHNT and CDR2 YYREEE (reference sequence).

The gene calls are TRBV21-1 and TRBJ2-1; TRBD2, the table's D call, lacks a check against the DNA. TRBV21-1 has pseudogene status. This CDR3 is 17 amino acids long. The CDR3 DNA is TGTGCCAGCAGCAACTTTATAGCGGGGGGGCGGGTTAATGAGCAGTTCTTC. This codes for CASSNFIAGGRVNEQFF.

The chain uses TRBV19 and TRBJ2-3; 11 bases fit TRBD2. Germline-derived CDR1 and CDR2 are LNHDA and SQIVND (reference sequence). CDR3 length: 16 residues. The J segment lost 1 base and the V segment lost 2 bases, leaving 2 bases of the junction unmatched. This CDR3 reads CASSIPTSGGTDTQYF. The CDR3 nucleotides read TGTGCCAGTAGTATACCGACTAGCGGGGGCACAGATACGCAGTATTTT.

This clone has only one observation. The chain joins TRBV5-1 to TRBJ2-3, with unresolved D. CDR1 SGHRS and CDR2 YFSETQ come from the germline V gene. Trimming stripped 2 bases from V and 0 bases from J, with 13 bases between. The CDR3 is 16 residues long. The chain's CDR3 is CASSFPYDTSTDTQYF. The CDR3 nucleotides are TGCGCCAGCAGCTTTCCCTATGATACTAGCACAGATACGCAGTATTTT.

The sample holds a few counts of this clone. One junction end does not reproduce the germline sequence, and a read error may be involved. The V and J genes are TRBV7-9 and TRBJ1-5; D ambiguous. The CDR3 has 12 residues. Germline-derived CDR1 and CDR2 are SEHNR and FQNEAQ (reference sequence). Here the CDR3 DNA reads TGTTCCAGCAGCTTCATCGGTCAGCCCCAGCATTTT. Protein sequence: CSSSFIGQPQHF.

This chain links TRBV19 with TRBJ2-1, with TRBD2 identical over 10 bases. V was clipped by 0 bases and J by 9 bases; unmatched bases: 5. The CDR3 contains 15 residues. Germline V gene lookup returns CDR1 LNHDA and CDR2 SQIVND (reference sequence). CDR3 protein: CASSIERVAGGEQFF. CDR3 DNA sequence: TGTGCCAGTAGTATAGAAAGGGTAGCGGGAGGTGAGCAGTTCTTC. The full variable domain, completed using reference TRBV19 and TRBJ2-1, is DGGITQSPKYLFRKEGQNVTLSCEQNLNHDAMYWYRQDPGQGLRLIYYSQIVNDFQKGDIAEGYSVSREKKESFPLTVTSAQKNPTAFYLCASSIERVAGGEQFFGPGTRLTVL.